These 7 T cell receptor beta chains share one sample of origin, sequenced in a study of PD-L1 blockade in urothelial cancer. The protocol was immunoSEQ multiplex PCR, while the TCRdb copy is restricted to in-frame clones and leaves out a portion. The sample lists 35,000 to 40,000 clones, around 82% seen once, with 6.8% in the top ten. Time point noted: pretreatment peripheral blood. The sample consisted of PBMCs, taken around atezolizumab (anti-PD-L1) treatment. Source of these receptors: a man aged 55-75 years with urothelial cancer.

CDR3 loop: CASTIQGDANTEAFF. The CDR3 coding sequence is TGTGCCAGTACCATACAGGGGGACGCGAACACTGAAGCTTTCTTT. The chain recombines TRBV19 with TRBJ1-1; 8 bases align to TRBD1. CDR1 LNHDA and CDR2 SQIVND come from the germline V gene (reference sequence). The trim removed 7 bases at V and 1 base at J, leaving 8 bases unmatched. This CDR3 is built from 15 residues.

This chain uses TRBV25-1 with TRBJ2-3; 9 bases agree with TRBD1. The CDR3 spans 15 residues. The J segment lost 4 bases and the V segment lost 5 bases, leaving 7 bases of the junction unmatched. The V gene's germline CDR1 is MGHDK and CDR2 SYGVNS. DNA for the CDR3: TGTGCCAGCAGTCCCAGGGACAGGGCCGCAGATACGCAGTATTTT. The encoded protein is CASSPRDRAADTQYF. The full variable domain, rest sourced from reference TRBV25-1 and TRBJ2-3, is EADIYQTPRYLVIGTGKKITLECSQTMGHDKMYWYQQDPGMELHLIHYSYGVNSTEKGDLSSESTVSRIRTEHFPLTLESARPSHTSQYLCASSPRDRAADTQYFGPGTRLTVL.

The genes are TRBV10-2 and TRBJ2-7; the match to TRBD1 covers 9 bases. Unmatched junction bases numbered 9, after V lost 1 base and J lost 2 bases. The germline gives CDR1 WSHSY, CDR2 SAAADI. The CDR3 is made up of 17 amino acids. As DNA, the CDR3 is TGCGCCAGCAGTGAGTTCAACAGGGGGCGCAATCCCTACGAGCAGTACTTC. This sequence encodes CASSEFNRGRNPYEQYF.

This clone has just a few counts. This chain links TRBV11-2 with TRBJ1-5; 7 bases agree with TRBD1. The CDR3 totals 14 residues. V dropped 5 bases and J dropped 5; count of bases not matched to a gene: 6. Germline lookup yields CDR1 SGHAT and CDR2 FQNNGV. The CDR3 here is CASSRQGFDQPQHF. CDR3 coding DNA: TGTGCCAGCAGCCGACAGGGATTCGATCAGCCCCAGCATTTT. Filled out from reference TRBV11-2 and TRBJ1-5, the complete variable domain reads EAGVAQSPRYKIIEKRQSVAFWCNPISGHATLYWYQQILGQGPKLLIQFQNNGVVDDSQLPKDRFSAERLKGVDSTLKIQPAKLEDSAVYLCASSRQGFDQPQHFGDGTRLSIL.

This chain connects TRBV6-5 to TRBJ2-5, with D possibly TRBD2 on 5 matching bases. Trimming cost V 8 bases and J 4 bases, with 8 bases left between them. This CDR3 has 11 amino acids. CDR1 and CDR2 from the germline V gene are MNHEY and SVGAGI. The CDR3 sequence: CASGAGETQYF. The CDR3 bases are TGTGCCAGCGGTGCGGGAGAGACCCAGTACTTC.

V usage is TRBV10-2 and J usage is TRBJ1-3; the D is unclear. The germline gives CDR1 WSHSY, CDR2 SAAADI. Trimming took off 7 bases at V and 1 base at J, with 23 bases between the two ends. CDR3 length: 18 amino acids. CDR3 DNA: TGCGCCAGCACCCCGGGGAAGGATAGGGTATCATCTGGAAACACCATATATTTT. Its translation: CASTPGKDRVSSGNTIYF.

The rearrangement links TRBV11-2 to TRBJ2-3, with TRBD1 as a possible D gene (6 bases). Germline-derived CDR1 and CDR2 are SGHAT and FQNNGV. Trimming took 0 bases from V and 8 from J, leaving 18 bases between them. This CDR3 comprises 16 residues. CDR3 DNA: TGTGCCAGCAGCTTAGAAGGACAGTCCGGGGCTCCTACGCAGTATTTT. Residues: CASSLEGQSGAPTQYF.